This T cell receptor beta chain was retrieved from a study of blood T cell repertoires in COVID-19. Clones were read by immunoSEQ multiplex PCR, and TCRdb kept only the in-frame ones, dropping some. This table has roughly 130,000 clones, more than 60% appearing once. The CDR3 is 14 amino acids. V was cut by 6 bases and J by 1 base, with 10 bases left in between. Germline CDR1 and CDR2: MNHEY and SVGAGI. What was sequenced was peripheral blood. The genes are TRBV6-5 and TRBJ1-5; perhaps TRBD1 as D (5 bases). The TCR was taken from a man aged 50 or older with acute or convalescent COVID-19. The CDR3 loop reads CASSYGASNQPQHF. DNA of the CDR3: TGTGCCAGCAGCTACGGGGCGAGCAATCAGCCCCAGCATTTT.